This T cell receptor beta chain came from a study of cytomegalovirus exposure and HLA in healthy donors. Study context: Some 90 million unique TCRs from HLA-typed donors were held in an early data release. Broader study findings: Presence/absence analysis assumed near-uniform sequencing depth across donors. Reportedly, cytomegalovirus status was diagnosed with high sensitivity and specificity.

Germline-derived CDR1 and CDR2 are MRHNA and SNTAGT. Trimming took off 2 bases at V and 7 bases at J, with 5 bases between the two ends. This CDR3 is built from 11 residues. With regard to this clone: Antigen: not known.

The PCR was carried out with 60 Vbeta primers and 13 Jbeta primers. The method was immunoSEQ multiplex PCR; TCRdb's version includes in-frame clones alone and lacks a portion of them. The data show approximately 75,000 clones, more than 65% seen once. The sequencing sample was made of PBMCs. The clonotype was recovered from a man between 65 and 85 years old in good health and CMV-seropositive. V is TRBV6-4 and J is TRBJ1-2; D not resolved. For the CDR3, the DNA is TGTGCCAGCAGTGACGGAGGTGGCTACACCTTC. Translation gives CASSDGGGYTF.